What follows describes a single TCR beta chain. These data originate in a study of PD-L1 blockade in urothelial cancer. About the research overall: The analyses of blood took place 3 weeks (second dose) and 6 weeks after treatment start.

Measured with immunoSEQ multiplex PCR; TCRdb has only the in-frame clones, and not every one. The sample consists of around 56,000 clones, about 86% of them appearing once. The CDR3 spans 14 residues. CDR1 and CDR2 from the germline V gene are MNHEY and SMNVEV (reference sequence). V was pared by 1 base and J by 3 bases, with 8 bases between. The study collected 1 to 8 samples per patient, pretreatment and on-treatment. This specimen consisted of PBMCs, obtained around atezolizumab (anti-PD-L1) treatment. The rearrangement uses TRBV27 and TRBJ2-3; maybe TRBD2 (5 bases). The clonotype originates from a man over 45 with urothelial cancer. CDR3 in amino acids: CASSLFGLTDTQYF. In DNA, the CDR3 is TGTGCCAGCAGTTTATTTGGACTGACAGATACGCAGTATTTT.